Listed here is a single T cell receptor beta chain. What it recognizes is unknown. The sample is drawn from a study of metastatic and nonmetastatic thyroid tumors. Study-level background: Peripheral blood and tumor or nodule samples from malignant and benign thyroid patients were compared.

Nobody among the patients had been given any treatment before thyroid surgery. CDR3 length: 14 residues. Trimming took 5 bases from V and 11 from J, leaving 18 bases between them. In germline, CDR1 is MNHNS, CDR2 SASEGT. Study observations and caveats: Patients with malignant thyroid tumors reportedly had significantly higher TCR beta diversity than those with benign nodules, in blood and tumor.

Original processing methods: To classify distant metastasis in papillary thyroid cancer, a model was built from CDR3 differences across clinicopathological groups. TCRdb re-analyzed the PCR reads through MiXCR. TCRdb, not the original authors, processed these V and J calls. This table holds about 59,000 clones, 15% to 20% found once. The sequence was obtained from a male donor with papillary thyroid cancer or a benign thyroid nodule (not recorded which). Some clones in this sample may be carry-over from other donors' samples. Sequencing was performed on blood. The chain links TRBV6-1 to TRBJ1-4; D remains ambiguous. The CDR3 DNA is TGTGCCAGCAGTCCTGGTGAGGAGGTAGGGAAACTGTTTTTT. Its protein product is CASSPGEEVGKLFF.